One T cell receptor beta chain is described in this entry. CDR3 length equals 16 residues. CDR1 and CDR2 from the germline V gene are WNHNN and SYGVQD (reference sequence). Trimming took 0 bases from V and 1 from J, leaving 11 bases between them. The sample belongs to a study of blood T cell repertoires in COVID-19. Across the whole study: Acute and convalescent COVID-19 samples came from the United States, Italy and Spain. PBMCs, B-cell-depleted T cells, or T cells provided the cDNA or gDNA that made up the material.

Original processing notes: Nucleated cell number was recorded as an estimate derived from reference gene primer amplification. Here immunoSEQ multiplex PCR was the method, and the copy in TCRdb shows in-frame clones only, minus some. D and trimming were read from the DNA, whereas the V and J calls and clone size are those reported in that table. The top ten hold 13% of the sample, which has about 280,000 clones, over 75% seen once. The TCR comes from a human donor in a cohort sampled during active COVID-19. Material: peripheral blood. This sequence joins TRBV10-1 and TRBJ2-3, with D perhaps matching TRBD2 (5 bases). In DNA, the CDR3 is TGCGCCAGCAGTGAGTCGGATAGCGCTCGCACAGATACGCAGTATTTT. Encoded protein: CASSESDSARTDTQYF.